The 26 T cell receptor beta chains listed next were all sequenced from one sample in a study of CD8 T cells in ankylosing spondylitis. TCRdb re-analysed the 5' RACE reads in MiXCR, keeping a single row per CDR3 protein. This sample yields fewer than 80,000 distinct CDR3 sequences, of which approximately 5.3% are seen a single time; 2% to 2.5% belongs to the top ten. Sequencing input: blood, either unsorted or a sorted T cell fraction (not recorded which). These receptor sequences come from a male donor with ankylosing spondylitis or in good health (not recorded which).

This clonotype was recorded many times. The chain employs TRBV5-1 and TRBJ2-1; either TRBD1 or TRBD2 may fit D (5 bases each). Between the trimmed V and J ends, which lost 4 bases and 5 bases, there was a span of 16 bases. Per the germline V gene, CDR1 is SGHRS and CDR2 is YFSETQ. The CDR3 covers 15 residues. CDR3 DNA: TGCGCCAGCAGCAGCCAGACTGGGGACCACAATGAGCAGTTCTTC. This gives the protein CASSSQTGDHNEQFF.

This clonotype was detected many times. The chain recombines TRBV5-1 with TRBJ2-7, with a tentative D call TRBD1 (7 bases). CDR1 and CDR2 from the germline V gene are SGHRS and YFSETQ. V dropped 4 bases and J dropped 2 bases, with 16 bases sitting between them. CDR3 length: 15 residues. CDR3 in DNA: TGCGCCAGCAGCCAGAGCCCAGGGGGGACCTACGAGCAGTACTTC. Translating gives CASSQSPGGTYEQYF.

This clonotype was found many times. The V gene is TRBV2, the J gene TRBJ1-5; 9 bases map to TRBD1. The CDR3 loop spans 16 amino acids. CDR1 and CDR2 from the germline V gene are SNHLY and FYNNEI. V was pared by 5 bases and J by 0 bases, with 5 bases of the junction left unmatched. CDR3 amino acids: CASSWDRAYSNQPQHF. CDR3 nucleotide sequence: TGTGCCAGCAGTTGGGACAGGGCCTATAGCAATCAGCCCCAGCATTTT.

This clonotype was counted ten times or more. The DNA for the CDR3 is TGCAGTGCTGGAATTACAGGGGGCAATCAGCCCCAGCATTTT. It is translated as CSAGITGGNQPQHF. The rearrangement uses TRBV20-1 and TRBJ1-5; 7 nucleotides agree with TRBD1. The CDR3 covers 14 residues. The V and J ends lost 5 bases and 2 bases, in that order; junction bases with no gene match: 6. Germline assignment: CDR1 DFQATT and CDR2 SNEGSKA (reference sequence).

This clonotype has ten or more counts. This chain joins TRBV7-6 and TRBJ2-1; perhaps TRBD2 as D (6 bases). The germline V gene encodes CDR1 SGHVS and CDR2 FNYEAQ. V lost 4 bases, J lost 3 bases, and 7 bases lay in between. The CDR3 runs to 13 residues. The CDR3: CASSSGDYNEQFF. The DNA for the CDR3 is TGTGCCAGCAGCTCGGGGGACTACAATGAGCAGTTCTTC.

The table lists this clonotype with many counts. The J gene is TRBJ1-2, the V gene TRBV20-1; 9 nucleotides line up with TRBD1. The CDR3 totals 14 residues. V was clipped by 5 bases and J by 4 bases; unmatched bases: 8. Germline CDR1 is DFQATT and CDR2 is SNEGSKA (reference sequence). The CDR3 protein is CSARDRGVVYGYTF. CDR3 in DNA: TGCAGTGCTCGTGACAGGGGGGTAGTCTATGGCTACACCTTC.

This clonotype was picked up many times. This chain joins TRBV9 and TRBJ1-1; D gene ambiguous. The CDR3 has 15 residues. Per the germline V gene, CDR1 is SGDLS and CDR2 is YYNGEE. With 3 bases removed from V and 0 bases from J, the gap between germline ends came to 12 bases. The CDR3 DNA reads TGTGCCAGCAGCGGGGCCGAGGGCTTGAACACTGAAGCTTTCTTT. This gives the protein CASSGAEGLNTEAFF.

This clonotype was seen at least ten times. This rearrangement joins TRBV29-1 to TRBJ2-7; 7 bases fit TRBD1. The CDR3 is 13 amino acids. With V trimmed by 7 bases and J by 6 bases, 12 bases remained unmatched. Germline V gives CDR1 SQVTM, CDR2 ANQGSEA. For the CDR3, the DNA is TGCAGCGCCGTCCAGACAGGGTGGGCCGAGCAGTACTTC. This gives the protein CSAVQTGWAEQYF.

This clonotype was seen many times. The rearrangement joins TRBV28 to TRBJ2-6, with 9 bases aligning to TRBD1. CDR1 is MDHEN and CDR2 is SYDVKM in the germline V gene. V was clipped by 4 bases and J by 2 bases; unmatched bases: 6. The CDR3 is 17 amino acids. CDR3 sequence: CASSYGQGKAGANVLTF. DNA of the CDR3: TGTGCCAGCAGTTATGGACAGGGGAAAGCTGGGGCCAACGTCCTGACTTTC. The entire variable domain, with the rest obtained from reference TRBV28 and TRBJ2-6, is as follows: DVKVTQSSRYLVKRTGEKVFLECVQDMDHENMFWYRQDPGLGLRLIYFSYDVKMKEKGDIPEGYSVSREKKERFSLILESASTNQTSMYLCASSYGQGKAGANVLTFGAGSRLTVL.

This clonotype was seen ten or more times. The chain recombines TRBV12-3 or TRBV12-4 with TRBJ1-2, with TRBD1 matching over 8 bases. This CDR3 spans 14 amino acids. Trimming took 3 bases from V and 11 from J; bases not matched to a gene: 11. CDR3 bases: TGTGCCAGCAGTTTTGGGTCAGGGGGCGCGGTTTACACCTTC. Translating gives CASSFGSGGAVYTF.

This clonotype came up many times. V and J are TRBV20-1 and TRBJ2-3; the D call may be TRBD1 or TRBD2 (6 bases each). Trimming took 3 bases from V and 6 from J, leaving 13 bases between them. The CDR3 loop spans 13 amino acids. Germline-derived CDR1 and CDR2 are DFQATT and SNEGSKA (reference sequence). The CDR3 region has the DNA TGCAGTGCTAGCGGGGGCCTGTTGGATACGCAGTATTTT. Translated, it gives CSASGGLLDTQYF.

This clonotype appeared many times. The rearrangement joins TRBV28 to TRBJ2-7; D is unresolved. The CDR3 length is 14 residues. V lost 7 bases, J lost 2 bases, and 15 bases lay in between. From germline, CDR1 is MDHEN and CDR2 SYDVKM. The CDR3 coding sequence is TGTGCCAGCAACGGCCAAGGACGGACCTACGAGCAGTACTTC. Residues: CASNGQGRTYEQYF.

This clonotype was counted ten times or more. The chain is built from TRBV4-1 and TRBJ1-6; 9 bases map to TRBD1. The CDR3 extends over 19 amino acids. After removal of 0 bases from V and 8 bases from J, the junction contained 14 bases not matched to a gene. CDR1 is MGHRA and CDR2 is YSYEKL in the germline V gene. The CDR3 sequence is CASSQDLRGQGRDHSPLHF. The CDR3 nucleotides are TGCGCCAGCAGCCAAGATCTTAGGGGACAGGGTAGGGATCATTCACCCCTCCACTTT.

A remark on this clonotype: A read error may account for a junction end that differs from germline. The genes are TRBV19 and TRBJ1-5, with 7 bases lining up with TRBD1. From germline, CDR1 is LNHDA and CDR2 SQIVND (reference sequence). This CDR3 spans 20 amino acids. The CDR3 region has the DNA TGTGCCAGTAGTATAAATTCAAAGCCGGGACAGAAAACATTCAATCCGCCCCAGCATTTT. Protein: CASSINSKPGQKTFNPPQHF.

This clonotype has at least ten counts. The chain links TRBV5-1 to TRBJ1-1, with D maybe TRBD1 (5 bases). V lost 2 bases, J lost 7 bases, and 15 bases lay in between. The CDR3 extends over 14 amino acids. Germline loops: CDR1 SGHRS, CDR2 YFSETQ. CDR3 in DNA: TGCGCCAGCAGCTTCGGGGCCAGCAACGATGAAGCTTTCTTT. It codes for CASSFGASNDEAFF.

This chain joins TRBV27 and TRBJ1-3, with a tentative D call TRBD1 (5 bases). The CDR3 runs to 14 residues. The germline CDR1 and CDR2 sequences are MNHEY and SMNVEV (reference sequence). V was cut by 7 bases and J by 2 bases, with 12 bases left in between. The DNA of the CDR3 is TGTGCCAGCAATACGCAGGGAACTGGAAACACCATATATTTT. It translates to CASNTQGTGNTIYF.

This clonotype was seen at least ten times. The rearrangement links TRBV25-1 to TRBJ2-5; D not resolved. V lost 2 bases and J 3 bases, leaving 7 bases between the germline ends. This CDR3 comprises 13 residues. The germline CDR1 and CDR2 sequences are MGHDK and SYGVNS. This CDR3 reads CASSEGWEETQYF. In DNA form, the CDR3 reads TGTGCCAGCAGTGAAGGGTGGGAAGAGACCCAGTACTTC.

This clonotype showed up just a few times. The gene calls are TRBV7-2 and TRBJ2-1; D is undetermined. In germline, CDR1 is SGHTA, CDR2 FQGNSA. Trimming took 4 bases from V and 9 from J, leaving 13 bases between them. CDR3 length equals 13 residues. CDR3 nucleotides: TGTGCCAGCAGCTCTTACTTTTTCCCTGAGCAGTTCTTC. Translating gives CASSSYFFPEQFF.

This clonotype was recorded many times. The chain is built from TRBV5-6 and TRBJ1-1; weak D call: TRBD1 (6 bases). The CDR3 consists of 14 residues. CDR1 and CDR2 from the germline V gene are SGHDT and YYEEEE. V lost 4 bases, J lost 6 bases, and 16 bases lay in between. CDR3 amino acids: CASSRATGYAEAFF. The CDR3 region has the DNA TGTGCCAGCAGCAGAGCCACAGGGTACGCTGAAGCTTTCTTT.

This clonotype was seen ten or more times. This sequence joins TRBV24-1 and TRBJ2-1; 10 positions agree with TRBD2. CDR1 is KGHDR, CDR2 SFDVKD, per germline. V shed 0 bases and J 7 bases; nucleotides not matched to a gene: 8. The CDR3 has 17 residues. For the CDR3, the DNA is TGTGCCACCAGTGATTTGCAACAGCGGGGGGGACGGAATGAGCAGTTCTTC. It yields the protein CATSDLQQRGGRNEQFF.

This clonotype was counted many times. The chain joins TRBV20-1 to TRBJ2-2; weak D call: TRBD1 (6 bases). V dropped 1 base and J dropped 5 bases, with 11 bases sitting between them. This CDR3 comprises 14 residues. CDR1 and CDR2 (germline): DFQATT, SNEGSKA (reference sequence). This chain's CDR3 is CSARAGVRTGELFF. DNA of the CDR3: TGCAGTGCTAGAGCAGGGGTGAGGACCGGGGAGCTGTTTTTT.

This clonotype was counted many times. The genes are TRBV5-1 and TRBJ2-5; either TRBD1 or TRBD2 may supply D (6 bases each). The germline V gene has CDR1 SGHRS and CDR2 YFSETQ. The CDR3 length is 15 residues. Trimming pared 5 bases from V and 0 bases from J, leaving 14 bases between. This CDR3 is CASRGGLMYQETQYF. The CDR3 DNA reads TGCGCCAGCAGAGGGGGACTGATGTACCAAGAGACCCAGTACTTC.

The V call is TRBV3-1, the J call TRBJ1-2; tentative D call: TRBD1 (6 bases). V lost 4 bases, J lost 8 bases, and 14 bases lay in between. Germline V gene lookup returns CDR1 LGHDT and CDR2 YNNKEL (reference sequence). This CDR3 has 13 residues. CDR3 DNA sequence: TGTGCCAGCAGCCGGGGGGGCGCGGAAGGCTACACCTTC. Residues: CASSRGGAEGYTF.

This clonotype was detected ten times or more. V gene TRBV20-1 combines with J gene TRBJ1-1; a possible D gene is TRBD1 (6 bases). CDR1 is DFQATT and CDR2 is SNEGSKA in the germline V gene (reference sequence). V lost 8 bases to trimming and J lost 4 bases, with 17 bases between them. The CDR3 has 13 amino acids. The CDR3 loop reads CSTQTGWGTEAFF. The CDR3, as DNA: TGCAGTACTCAGACAGGTTGGGGCACTGAAGCTTTCTTT.

The chain uses TRBV19 and TRBJ2-2; 10 bases align to TRBD1. The J segment lost 4 bases and the V segment lost 7 bases, leaving 6 bases of the junction unmatched. Germline-derived CDR1 and CDR2 are LNHDA and SQIVND (reference sequence). The CDR3 runs to 15 residues. The CDR3 coding sequence is TGTGCCAGTACCTCTAGGGACAGGGGCACCGGGGAGCTGTTTTTT. It codes for CASTSRDRGTGELFF.

The sample holds many counts of this clonotype. DNA for the CDR3: TGCAGTGTCAAGGGTGGGTCAGGGAGAGAAGGCTACACCTTC. Residues: CSVKGGSGREGYTF. The chain carries TRBV20-1 and TRBJ1-2, with D maybe TRBD1 (5 bases). Trimming removed 7 bases from V and 8 bases from J, with 23 bases in between. In germline, CDR1 is DFQATT, CDR2 SNEGSKA (reference sequence). The CDR3 sequence is 14 residues long.